These 22 T cell receptor beta chains were sequenced from one sample in a study of OX40 agonist ivuxolimab in advanced cancers. The assay was immunoSEQ multiplex PCR, and TCRdb's table has in-frame clones only and misses some. This repertoire shows over 60,000 clones, around 84% found once; its top ten account for roughly 2.3%. Sequenced here: CD4+ or CD8+ T cells sorted from blood, sampled in a trial of the OX40 agonist ivuxolimab. These receptor sequences come from an adult with an advanced solid tumor such as melanoma, head and neck, liver or kidney cancer.

The chain couples TRBV18 to TRBJ1-6, with 9 bases matching TRBD1. CDR1 KGHSH and CDR2 LQKENI come from the germline V gene. CDR3 length: 16 amino acids. J gave up 9 bases and V 4 bases, and 10 bases lay outside the gene matches. CDR3 bases: TGTGCCAGCTCACGTCAGGGACAGGGCTTGGGTTCACCCCTCCACTTT. It codes for CASSRQGQGLGSPLHF.

This rearrangement joins TRBV14 to TRBJ2-1; D gene unclear. The CDR3 runs 13 residues. V was shortened by 5 bases and J by 4 bases, with 9 bases between the two germline ends. From germline, CDR1 is SGHDN and CDR2 FVKESK. The CDR3 loop reads CASSVTQYNEQFF. For the CDR3, the DNA is TGTGCCAGCAGCGTCACACAGTACAATGAGCAGTTCTTC.

This clone has more than one count but fewer than ten. The J gene is TRBJ1-6, the V gene TRBV7-9; D uncertain. CDR1 and CDR2 (germline): SEHNR, FQNEAQ (reference sequence). The CDR3 runs 12 residues. Trimming cost V 3 bases and J 7 bases, with 4 bases left between them. The CDR3 region has the DNA TGTGCCAGCAGCTTTGAGAATTCACCCCTCCACTTT. It yields the protein CASSFENSPLHF. The full variable domain, completed using reference TRBV7-9 and TRBJ1-6, is DTGVSQNPRHKITKRGQNVTFRCDPISEHNRLYWYRQTLGQGPEFLTYFQNEAQLEKSRLLSDRFSAERPKGSFSTLEIQRTEQGDSAMYLCASSFENSPLHFGNGTRLTVT.

The chain links TRBV28 to TRBJ1-6; D possibly corresponds to TRBD1 (5 bases). Trimming pared 5 bases from V and 2 bases from J, leaving 10 bases between. This CDR3 has 15 amino acids. The germline gives CDR1 MDHEN, CDR2 SYDVKM. The CDR3 region is CASSRGIPYNSPLHF. The CDR3 nucleotides read TGTGCCAGCAGTCGGGGGATTCCCTATAATTCACCCCTCCACTTT.

The chain recombines TRBV6-5 with TRBJ1-3; 8 bases are shared with TRBD1. The CDR3 spans 16 residues. Losses at the gene ends were 2 bases for V and 3 bases for J; bases not matched to a gene: 6. Germline CDR1 is MNHEY and CDR2 is SVGAGI. The CDR3 coding sequence is TGTGCCAGCAGTTACGTCGGGACAGGACTTGGAAACACCATATATTTT. It translates to CASSYVGTGLGNTIYF.

This chain uses TRBV27 with TRBJ2-2; 8 bases agree with TRBD2. V was clipped by 6 bases and J by 4 bases; unmatched bases: 10. Germline V gene data show CDR1 as MNHEY and CDR2 as SMNVEV (reference sequence). This CDR3 has 16 residues. The CDR3: CASRARGAGGTGELFF. CDR3 DNA: TGTGCCAGCAGGGCAAGGGGGGCGGGGGGCACCGGGGAGCTGTTTTTT.

V usage is TRBV5-8 and J usage is TRBJ1-2; D is ambiguous. Trimming stripped 2 bases from V and 9 bases from J, with 23 bases between. In germline, CDR1 is SGHTS, CDR2 YDEGEE. CDR3 length: 16 residues. The CDR3 region has the DNA TGTGCCAGCAGCTTTGGCAGTCCTTTACGTCCTCAACGCTACACCTTC. It encodes CASSFGSPLRPQRYTF. The variable domain in full, with the rest retrieved from reference TRBV5-8 and TRBJ1-2, is EAGVTQSPTHLIKTRGQQATLRCSPISGHTSVYWYQQALGLGLQFLLWYDEGEERNRGNFPPRFSGRQFPNYSSELNVNALELEDSALYLCASSFGSPLRPQRYTFGSGTRLTVV.

CDR3 in DNA: TGTGCCAGCAGCTTGGGGGGACAGAGGAGTGAAAAACTGTTTTTT. This codes for CASSLGGQRSEKLFF. The chain has TRBV5-4 and TRBJ1-4; TRBD1 agrees at 7 bases. The CDR3 spans 15 residues. V trimming: 0 bases; J trimming: 7 bases; junction bases outside the gene matches: 6. Germline values: CDR1 SGHNT, CDR2 YYREEE (reference sequence). Full variable domain (missing parts from reference TRBV5-4 and TRBJ1-4): ETGVTQSPTHLIKTRGQQVTLRCSSQSGHNTVSWYQQALGQGPQFIFQYYREEENGRGNFPPRFSGLQFPNYSSELNVNALELDDSALYLCASSLGGQRSEKLFFGSGTQLSVL.

This chain joins TRBV5-5 and TRBJ1-1; D gene unclear. Germline values: CDR1 SGHKS, CDR2 YYEKEE (reference sequence). The germline V and J ends were trimmed by 2 bases and 4 bases, with 12 bases remaining between them. The CDR3 contains 14 residues. As DNA, the CDR3 is TGTGCCAGCAGCTTCATAGGGTCGGGCACTGAAGCTTTCTTT. This encodes CASSFIGSGTEAFF.

This chain uses TRBV27 with TRBJ1-1, with D possibly matching TRBD1 (5 bases). This CDR3 contains 16 residues. Germline lookup yields CDR1 MNHEY and CDR2 SMNVEV (reference sequence). V dropped 6 bases and J dropped 4 bases, with 21 bases sitting between them. The CDR3 sequence is CASSRTLDNSGTEAFF. The CDR3 coding sequence is TGTGCCAGCAGCCGCACGCTGGACAATTCTGGCACTGAAGCTTTCTTT.

This chain joins TRBV6-6 and TRBJ2-1, with 9 positions matching TRBD2. Trimming removed 7 bases from V and 6 bases from J; junction bases left unmatched: 7. This CDR3 region has 14 residues. CDR1 and CDR2 from the germline V gene are MNHNY and SVGAGI (reference sequence). CDR3 in amino acids: CASTPGLAPNEQFF. The DNA of the CDR3 is TGTGCCAGCACCCCGGGACTAGCACCCAATGAGCAGTTCTTC.

The chain is built from TRBV5-6 and TRBJ1-4; TRBD1 matches 7 bases. This CDR3 is 14 amino acids long. Germline CDR1 reads SGHDT; CDR2 reads YYEEEE. J gave up 8 bases and V 1 base, and 5 bases lay outside the gene matches. The DNA for the CDR3 is TGTGCCAGCAGCTTGATTCAGGGGGGAGAAAAACTGTTTTTT. This encodes CASSLIQGGEKLFF.

This clone was counted a single time. V and J are TRBV29-1 and TRBJ2-5; D may be TRBD2 (6 bases). Trimming pared 7 bases from V and 2 bases from J, leaving 20 bases between. This CDR3 is built from 15 residues. Germline V gene data show CDR1 as SQVTM and CDR2 as ANQGSEA. The CDR3 nucleotides read TGCAGCGCCGAGGAGGGGCTAAAGAGGCAAGAGACCCAGTACTTC. Protein: CSAEEGLKRQETQYF. Supplemented by reference TRBV29-1 and TRBJ2-5, the full variable domain reads SAVISQKPSRDICQRGTSLTIQCQVDSQVTMMFWYRQQPGQSLTLIATANQGSEATYESGFVIDKFPISRPNLTFSTLTVSNMSPEDSSIYLCSAEEGLKRQETQYFGPGTRLLVL.

The chain links TRBV11-1 to TRBJ1-4; TRBD1 matches 12 bases. The ends lost 5 bases at V and 2 bases at J; junction bases unmatched: 3. This CDR3 has 16 amino acids. CDR1 and CDR2 (germline): SGHAT, FQDESV (reference sequence). Written as DNA, the CDR3 is TGTGCCAGCAGCACCGGGACAGGGGGCACTAATGAAAAACTGTTTTTT. As protein: CASSTGTGGTNEKLFF.

As regards this clone: The sample carries other DNA sequences with the same CDR3. The chain joins TRBV11-2 to TRBJ2-7; D is undetermined. Per germline, CDR1 SGHAT and CDR2 FQNNGV. Trimming removed 3 bases from V and 2 bases from J, with 5 bases in between. The CDR3 sequence is 12 residues long. The CDR3 region has the DNA TGTGCCAGCAGCTTTGGGCCCTACGAGCAGTACTTC. It codes for CASSFGPYEQYF.

This chain joins TRBV28 and TRBJ2-1; a weak D match, TRBD2 (5 bases). In germline, CDR1 is MDHEN, CDR2 SYDVKM. CDR3 length equals 14 residues. The ends were cut back, 4 bases at V and 1 base at J, with 8 bases in the middle. The CDR3 reads CASSYRGSYNEQFF. CDR3 nucleotide sequence: TGTGCCAGCAGTTATCGGGGTTCCTACAATGAGCAGTTCTTC.

The genes are TRBV6-5 and TRBJ2-5; D possibly corresponds to TRBD2 (5 bases). The CDR3 consists of 14 residues. The V gene lost 6 bases and the J gene lost 2 bases, with 13 bases spanning the gap. CDR1 is MNHEY, CDR2 SVGAGI, per germline. CDR3 sequence: CASRTPSRQETQYF. Here the CDR3 DNA reads TGTGCCAGCAGGACCCCTAGCAGACAAGAGACCCAGTACTTC.

The rearrangement uses TRBV5-6 and TRBJ2-2; 8 nucleotides match TRBD1. V was clipped by 0 bases and J by 4 bases; unmatched bases: 5. The CDR3 extends over 16 amino acids. Germline V gene sequence: CDR1 SGHDT, CDR2 YYEEEE. This CDR3 reads CASSLGAGGITGELFF. The CDR3 nucleotides read TGTGCCAGCAGCTTGGGGGCAGGGGGCATCACCGGGGAGCTGTTTTTT. The whole variable domain, filled in from reference TRBV5-6 and TRBJ2-2, reads DAGVTQSPTHLIKTRGQQVTLRCSPKSGHDTVSWYQQALGQGPQFIFQYYEEEERQRGNFPDRFSGHQFPNYSSELNVNALLLGDSALYLCASSLGAGGITGELFFGEGSRLTVL.

The rearrangement links TRBV6-1 to TRBJ1-6; D ambiguous. The CDR3 is 14 amino acids. V lost 4 bases and J lost 5, with 9 bases in between. Germline CDR1 and CDR2: MNHNS and SASEGT. CDR3 bases: TGTGCCAGCAGTGGTGACGCAGATAATTCACCCCTCCACTTT. Translating gives CASSGDADNSPLHF.

V usage is TRBV7-2 and J usage is TRBJ2-7; TRBD2 might be the D (5 bases). This CDR3 is built from 13 residues. CDR1 and CDR2 from the germline V gene are SGHTA and FQGNSA. The germline V and J ends were trimmed by 4 bases and 3 bases, with 10 bases remaining between them. DNA for the CDR3: TGTGCCAGCAGCTCTACCCGGGACTACGAGCAGTACTTC. Amino acid sequence: CASSSTRDYEQYF.

The V call is TRBV4-2, the J call TRBJ1-5, with D tentatively TRBD1 (6 bases). CDR1 is LGHNA, CDR2 YNFKEQ, per germline. Trimming removed 4 bases at V and 6 bases at J, with 19 bases between. The CDR3 extends over 16 amino acids. CDR3 in DNA: TGTGCCAGCAGCCCCGAGCCGAGGGACACAGGTCAGCCCCAGCATTTT. It specifies CASSPEPRDTGQPQHF.

Concerning this clone: Compared with germline, one end of the junction differs, possibly owing to a read error. The genes are TRBV7-8 and TRBJ2-7; perhaps TRBD1 as D (6 bases). CDR1 is SGHVS and CDR2 is FQNEAQ in the germline V gene. This CDR3 contains 11 residues. For the CDR3, the DNA is TGTGCCAGCAGCCATACCGGGACACCGACCTTC. Translating gives CASSHTGTPTF.